This T cell receptor (beta chain) was sequenced for a study of CD8 T cell repertoires and HIV-1 epitope variants. A note on this clone: Antigen: not known.

Germline V CDR1 and CDR2: LNHNV, YYDKDF (reference sequence). V lost 0 bases and J lost 8, with 10 bases in between. This CDR3 is built from 14 residues. The repertoire was sequenced with immunoSEQ multiplex PCR; TCRdb's copy has only in-frame clones and lacks some. Of fewer than 6,500 clones listed, about 70% were seen once; the top ten hold roughly 40%. This receptor was taken from a male donor with HIV. The genes are TRBV15 and TRBJ1-4; TRBD1 might be the D (6 bases). The sequenced sample was cultured CD8+ T cells derived from PBMCs. In DNA form, the CDR3 reads TGTGCCACCAGCAGAGACAGGGGTGGGGAAAAACTGTTTTTT. Translation gives CATSRDRGGEKLFF.